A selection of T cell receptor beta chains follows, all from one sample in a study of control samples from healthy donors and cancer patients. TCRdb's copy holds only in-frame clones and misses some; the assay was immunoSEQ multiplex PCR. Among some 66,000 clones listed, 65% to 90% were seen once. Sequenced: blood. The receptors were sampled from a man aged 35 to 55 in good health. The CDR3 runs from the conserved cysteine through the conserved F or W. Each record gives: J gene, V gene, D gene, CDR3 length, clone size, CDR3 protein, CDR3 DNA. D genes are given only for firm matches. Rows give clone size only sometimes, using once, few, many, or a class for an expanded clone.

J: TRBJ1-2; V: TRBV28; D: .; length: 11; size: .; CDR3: CAGGVLNGYTF; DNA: TGTGCCGGGGGGGTTTTGAATGGCTACACCTTC
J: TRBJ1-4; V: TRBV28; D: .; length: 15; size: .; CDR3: CASSLGGATNEKLFF; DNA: TGTGCCAGCAGTTTAGGCGGCGCAACTAATGAAAAACTGTTTTTT
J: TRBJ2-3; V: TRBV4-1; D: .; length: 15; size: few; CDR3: CASSQGLDNTDTQYF; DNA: TGCGCCAGCAGCCAAGGACTAGACAACACAGATACGCAGTATTTT
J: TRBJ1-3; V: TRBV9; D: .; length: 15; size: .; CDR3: CASSVEDLSGNTIYF; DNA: TGTGCCAGCAGCGTAGAGGACCTCTCTGGAAACACCATATATTTT
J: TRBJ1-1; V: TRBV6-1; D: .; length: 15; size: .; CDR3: CASSEEGRRFTEAFF; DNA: TGTGCCAGCAGTGAAGAGGGGCGAAGATTCACTGAAGCTTTCTTT
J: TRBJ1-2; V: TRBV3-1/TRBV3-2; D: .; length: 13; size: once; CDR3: CASSHGQEDGYTF; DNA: TGTGCCAGCAGTCACGGGCAGGAGGACGGCTACACCTTC
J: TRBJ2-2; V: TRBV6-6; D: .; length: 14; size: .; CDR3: CASSYSEGAGELFF; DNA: TGTGCCAGCAGTTACTCGGAGGGTGCCGGGGAGCTGTTTTTT
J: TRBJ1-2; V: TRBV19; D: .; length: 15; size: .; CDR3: CASSMGSDEFYGYTF; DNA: TGTGCCAGTAGTATGGGGTCAGATGAATTCTATGGCTACACCTTC
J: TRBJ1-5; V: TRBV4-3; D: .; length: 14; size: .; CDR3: CASSQDRNNQPQHF; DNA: TGCGCCAGCAGCCAAGATCGGAACAATCAGCCCCAGCATTTT
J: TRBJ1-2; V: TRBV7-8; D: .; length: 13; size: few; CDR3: CASSLVSGGGYTF; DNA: TGTGCCAGCAGCTTAGTGAGTGGCGGAGGCTACACCTTC
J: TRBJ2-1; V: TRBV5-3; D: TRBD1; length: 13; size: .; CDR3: CARSPPGGCEQFF; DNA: TGTGCCAGAAGCCCGCCAGGGGGCTGTGAGCAGTTCTTC
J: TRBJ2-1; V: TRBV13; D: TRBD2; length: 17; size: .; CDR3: CASSRTYGTSSYNEQFF; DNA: TGTGCCAGCAGCCGGACCTACGGGACTAGTTCCTACAATGAGCAGTTCTTC
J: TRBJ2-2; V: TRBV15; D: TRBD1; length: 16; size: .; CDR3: CATSRAGQGVTGELFF; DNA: TGTGCCACCAGCAGAGCAGGACAGGGTGTCACCGGGGAGCTGTTTTTT
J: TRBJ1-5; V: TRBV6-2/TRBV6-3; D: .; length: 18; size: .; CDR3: CASSYNEGDLISNQPQHF; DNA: TGTGCCAGCAGTTACAATGAGGGGGACCTTATAAGCAATCAGCCCCAGCATTTT
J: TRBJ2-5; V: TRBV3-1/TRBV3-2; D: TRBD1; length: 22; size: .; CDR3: CASSQDVQGAQEKGIHQETQYF; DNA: TGTGCCAGCAGCCAGGATGTACAGGGGGCCCAAGAGAAGGGTATCCACCAAGAGACCCAGTACTTC
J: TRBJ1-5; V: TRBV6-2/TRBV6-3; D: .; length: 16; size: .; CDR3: CASSYSRRNLGQPQHF; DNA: TGTGCCAGCAGTTACTCGAGGCGGAACCTAGGGCAGCCCCAGCATTTT
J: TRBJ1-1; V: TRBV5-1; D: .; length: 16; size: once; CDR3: CASSPNLSTGPTEAFF; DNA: TGCGCCAGCAGTCCGAATCTCTCAACAGGGCCCACTGAAGCTTTCTTT
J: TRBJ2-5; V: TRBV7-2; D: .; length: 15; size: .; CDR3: CASSPLQGSQETQYF; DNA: TGTGCCAGCAGCCCCCTCCAAGGGAGTCAAGAGACCCAGTACTTC
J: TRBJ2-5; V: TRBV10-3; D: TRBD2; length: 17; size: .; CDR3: CAISAPQGTSGDETQYF; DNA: TGTGCCATCAGTGCCCCCCAGGGGACTAGCGGGGACGAGACCCAGTACTTC
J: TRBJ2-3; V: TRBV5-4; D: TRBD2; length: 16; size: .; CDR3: CASSPGLAVRVDTQYF; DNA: TGTGCCAGCAGCCCTGGACTAGCGGTGCGCGTAGATACGCAGTATTTT
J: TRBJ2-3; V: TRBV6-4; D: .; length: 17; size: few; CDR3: CASSDSTAGVSTDTQYF; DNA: TGTGCCAGCAGTGACTCGACGGCAGGGGTTAGCACAGATACGCAGTATTTT
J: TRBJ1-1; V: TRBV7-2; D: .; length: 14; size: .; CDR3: CASSLQGMNTEAFF; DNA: TGTGCCAGCAGCTTACAGGGCATGAACACTGAAGCTTTCTTT
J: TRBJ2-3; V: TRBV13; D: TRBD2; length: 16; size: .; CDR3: CASSLVGGRRTDTQYF; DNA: TGTGCCAGCAGCTTAGTGGGAGGGAGGCGCACAGATACGCAGTATTTT
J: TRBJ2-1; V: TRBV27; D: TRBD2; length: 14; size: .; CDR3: CASKRGSSYNEQFF; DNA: TGTGCCAGCAAGCGCGGGAGCTCCTACAATGAGCAGTTCTTC
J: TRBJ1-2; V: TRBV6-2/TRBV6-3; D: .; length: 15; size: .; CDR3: CASSGRTEFNYGYTF; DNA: TGTGCCAGCAGCGGACGTACAGAGTTCAACTATGGCTACACCTTC
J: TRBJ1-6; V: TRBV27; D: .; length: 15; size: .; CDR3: CASSTLTVRGSPLHF; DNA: TGTGCCAGCAGCACCCTCACAGTACGTGGTTCACCCCTCCACTTT
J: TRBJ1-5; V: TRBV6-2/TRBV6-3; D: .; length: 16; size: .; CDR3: CASSFEQGVRSQPQHF; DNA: TGTGCCAGCAGTTTTGAACAGGGCGTTAGGAGTCAGCCCCAGCATTTT
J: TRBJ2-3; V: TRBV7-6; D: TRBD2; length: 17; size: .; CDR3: CASSLAPGGGPTDTQYF; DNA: TGTGCCAGCAGCTTAGCCCCGGGCGGGGGACCGACAGATACGCAGTATTTT
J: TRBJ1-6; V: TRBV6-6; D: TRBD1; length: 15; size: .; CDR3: CASSFRDRGNSPLHF; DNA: TGTGCCAGCAGTTTTCGGGACAGGGGTAATTCACCCCTCCACTTT
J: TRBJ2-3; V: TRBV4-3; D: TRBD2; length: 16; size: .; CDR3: CASSQGLALSTDTQYF; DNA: TGCGCCAGCAGCCAAGGACTAGCGTTAAGCACAGATACGCAGTATTTT
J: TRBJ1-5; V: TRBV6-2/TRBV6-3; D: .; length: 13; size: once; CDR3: CASSLNNNQPQHF; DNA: TGTGCCAGCAGTCTAAACAACAATCAGCCCCAGCATTTT
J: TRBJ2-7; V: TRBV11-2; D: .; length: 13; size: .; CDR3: CASSLDPRFEQYF; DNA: TGTGCCAGCAGCTTAGATCCGCGGTTTGAGCAGTACTTC
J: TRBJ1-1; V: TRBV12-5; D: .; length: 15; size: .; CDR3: CASGLGEGLGAEAFF; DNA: TGTGCTAGTGGTTTGGGGGAGGGTCTCGGGGCTGAAGCTTTCTTT
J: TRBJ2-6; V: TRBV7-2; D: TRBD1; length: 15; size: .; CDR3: CASSTTGAGANVLTF; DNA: TGTGCCAGCAGCACGACAGGGGCTGGGGCCAACGTCCTGACTTTC
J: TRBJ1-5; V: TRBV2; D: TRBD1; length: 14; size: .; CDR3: CATKTTGGSQPQHF; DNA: TGTGCCACCAAAACCACAGGGGGGAGTCAGCCCCAGCATTTT
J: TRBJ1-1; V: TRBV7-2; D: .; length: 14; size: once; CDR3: CASSLVTEGTEAFF; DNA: TGTGCCAGCAGCTTAGTGACAGAGGGGACTGAAGCTTTCTTT
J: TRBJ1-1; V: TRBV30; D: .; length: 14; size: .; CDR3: CAWSDPRTGIGAFF; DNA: TGTGCCTGGAGTGACCCGCGGACGGGAATCGGAGCTTTCTTT
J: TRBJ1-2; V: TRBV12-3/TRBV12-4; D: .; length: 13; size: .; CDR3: CASSFGANYGYTF; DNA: TGTGCCAGCAGTTTCGGGGCTAACTATGGCTACACCTTC
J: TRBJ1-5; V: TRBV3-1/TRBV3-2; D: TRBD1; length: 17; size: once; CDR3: CASSQDDTGGRGQPQHF; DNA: TGTGCCAGCAGCCAAGACGATACAGGGGGCCGAGGTCAGCCCCAGCATTTT
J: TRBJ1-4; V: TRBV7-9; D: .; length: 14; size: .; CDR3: CASSLTFRPGELFF; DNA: TGTGCCAGCAGCTTAACGTTTCGGCCCGGCGAACTGTTTTTT
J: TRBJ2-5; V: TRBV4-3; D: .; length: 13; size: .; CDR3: CASSQAGDQTQYF; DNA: TGCGCCAGCAGCCAAGCCGGGGATCAGACCCAGTACTTC
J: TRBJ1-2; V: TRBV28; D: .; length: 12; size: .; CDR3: CASSFTNYGYTF; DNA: TGTGCCAGCAGTTTCACTAACTATGGCTACACCTTC
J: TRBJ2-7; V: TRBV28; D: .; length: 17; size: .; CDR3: CASSPNIIGTASYEQYF; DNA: TGTGCCAGCAGCCCGAACATAATAGGGACGGCCTCCTACGAGCAGTACTTC
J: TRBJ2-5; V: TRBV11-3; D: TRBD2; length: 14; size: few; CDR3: CASSQGGNQETQYF; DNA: TGTGCCAGCAGTCAGGGAGGGAATCAAGAGACCCAGTACTTC
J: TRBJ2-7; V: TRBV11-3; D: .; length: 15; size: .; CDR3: CASRGLAGNSYEQYF; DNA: TGTGCCAGCAGAGGCCTCGCAGGGAACTCCTACGAGCAGTACTTC
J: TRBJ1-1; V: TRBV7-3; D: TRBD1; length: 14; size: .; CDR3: CASSSTGTGGAAFF; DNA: TGTGCCAGCAGCTCCACCGGGACAGGGGGCGCGGCTTTCTTT
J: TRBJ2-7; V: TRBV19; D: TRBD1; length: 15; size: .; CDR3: CASTKRAGGFYEQYF; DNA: TGTGCCAGTACGAAAAGAGCAGGGGGCTTTTACGAGCAGTACTTC
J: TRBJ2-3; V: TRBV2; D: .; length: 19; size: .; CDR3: CATKKAEGRAVETTDTQYF; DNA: TGTGCCACCAAAAAGGCGGAGGGGCGCGCAGTTGAGACCACAGATACGCAGTATTTT
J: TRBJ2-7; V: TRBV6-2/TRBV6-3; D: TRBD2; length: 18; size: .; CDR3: CASSYTSGGAPLSYEQYF; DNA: TGTGCCAGCAGTTATACCTCGGGGGGTGCACCACTCTCCTACGAGCAGTACTTC
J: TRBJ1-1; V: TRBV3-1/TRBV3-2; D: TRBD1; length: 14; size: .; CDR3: CASRRQGANTEAFF; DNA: TGTGCCAGCAGACGACAGGGGGCGAACACTGAAGCTTTCTTT
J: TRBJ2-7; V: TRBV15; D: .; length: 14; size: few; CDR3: CATSRDGGFGEQYF; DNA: TGTGCCACCAGCAGAGATGGGGGGTTTGGGGAGCAGTACTTC
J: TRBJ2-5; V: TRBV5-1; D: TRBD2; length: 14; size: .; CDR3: CASSFLRGEETQYF; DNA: TGCGCCAGCAGCTTTCTCCGGGGGGAAGAGACCCAGTACTTC
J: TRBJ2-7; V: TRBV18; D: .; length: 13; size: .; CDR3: CASSLLDREEQYF; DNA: TGTGCCAGCTCACTTTTGGACAGAGAAGAGCAGTACTTC
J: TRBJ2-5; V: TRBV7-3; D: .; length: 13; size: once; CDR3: CASSLARAQTQYF; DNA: TGTGCCAGCAGCTTAGCCAGGGCCCAGACCCAGTACTTC